This T cell receptor beta chain emerged from a study of cytomegalovirus exposure and HLA in healthy donors. Study results and caveats: Sequencing had likely introduced a cluster of highly shared sequence variants as an artifact. Sequencing depth roughly uniform across donors was assumed in presence/absence analyses.

In the PCR, 60 Vbeta and 13 Jbeta primers were used. The assay was immunoSEQ multiplex PCR, and TCRdb's table has in-frame clones only and misses some. The sample shows 150,000 or so clones, roughly 73% of them seen only once. The table lists this clone with a few counts. The antigen is unknown. Germline V gene sequence: CDR1 MNHEY, CDR2 SVGAGI. This CDR3 is built from 15 residues. The ends lost 6 bases at V and 0 bases at J; junction bases unmatched: 7. This chain links TRBV6-5 with TRBJ2-7, with 8 positions matching TRBD1. Sequences were obtained from PBMCs. The TCR was taken from a woman aged 25-40 years in good health and CMV-seronegative. CDR3 in amino acids: CASSLQGGSSYEQYF. The CDR3 nucleotides read TGTGCCAGCAGCCTACAGGGGGGAAGCTCCTACGAGCAGTACTTC.